This T cell receptor beta chain was identified during a study of human T cells and chemical hapten exposure. Time point noted: pre-sensitization, week 0. The treatment: therapeutic diphenylcyclopropenone sensitization with weekly scalp DPC. Blood draws preceded each patch test application. V was pared by 3 bases and J by 0 bases, with 15 bases between. The CDR3 is 17 residues long. TCRdb itself ran the RACE reads through MiXCR, one entry per CDR3 protein. This table has under 300,000 distinct CDR3 sequences, over 7.5% appearing once. This sample comprised whole blood, obtained in connection with sensitization to the hapten diphenylcyclopropenone (DPC). The sequence was collected from a man in his late teens or twenties with alopecia areata. Some clones in this sample may be carry-over from other donors' samples. The chain recombines TRBV12-3 or TRBV12-4 with TRBJ2-4, with TRBD2 as a possible D gene (5 bases). This chain's CDR3 is CASSFFGEPEAKNIQYF. In nucleotides, the CDR3 is TGTGCCAGCAGTTTTTTCGGGGAACCCGAAGCCAAAAACATTCAGTACTTC.